This T cell receptor (beta chain) is drawn from a study of cytomegalovirus exposure and HLA in healthy donors (dated by TCRdb to between 2016 and 2019). General notes on the study: An earlier analysis of some 600 of the donors reported 250 to 300 Gb of sequence data and 95 million to 120 million unique TCR beta sequences obtained from 180 million or so T cells. An early release covering just under 650 HLA-typed donors comprised 250 to 350 gigabases of sequencing data and some 79 million unique TCR sequences. Of the 300 to 450 genotyped donors, less than 85% were placed in the genetic ancestry cluster associated with self-reported Caucasian donors. The study aimed to test whether signatures of past pathogen exposure could be identified by cataloging public T cell receptors. The T cell repertoires of some 670 subjects were profiled by immunosequencing and related to cytomegalovirus serostatus. Along with the roughly 670-subject first cohort, a separate validation cohort of roughly 110 different subjects was used. To predict cytomegalovirus infection status, the study brought together high-throughput TCR immunosequencing, statistical association of individual TCRs with disease status, and machine learning. A later analysis re-analyzed previously published TCR beta repertoires from roughly 630 donors and added high-resolution HLA genotyping to study TCR occurrence patterns. In the later analysis, no new phenotypic data were used to find candidate immune exposures; instead, reliance was placed on TCR beta sequences and their occurrence across donors. An earlier analysis of 587 of the donors used high-throughput TCR beta sequencing to judge whether each TCR beta V gene segment behaved as functional or pseudogenic. Donor age, sex, ethnicity and CMV serostatus were compiled together with the repertoire data. A later genetic analysis took genome-wide SNP genotypes for about three fifths of the roughly 700 donors and used that subset as a discovery cohort. All discovery cohort repertoires had been generated on a single sequencing platform. Both class I and class II loci were covered by HLA typing, at four-digit resolution. The number of typed donors differed by locus: about 620-640 for A, B, C, DRB1 and DQB1; approximately 520 for DQA1; approximately 610 for DPA1; and around 470 for DPB1. Roughly 5 DR-DQ haplotypes were handled as single units for association and clustering because linkage in the cohort was strong. Among under 450 genotyped donors of the cohort, an average of roughly 240,000 unique TCR beta nucleotide sequences were sequenced per donor, around a sixth of them non-productive.

In total, 600 or so healthy bone marrow donors made up the cohort. At the time of sampling, every cohort member was nominally healthy, though immune exposures that went unrecorded were likely present. The donor was CMV seronegative and belonged to the group of over 350 seronegative cohort members. A peripheral blood sample was collected from each donor, and TCR beta sequencing was performed on peripheral blood mononuclear cells. Genomic DNA was extracted from the blood cell samples with the Qiagen DNeasy Blood Extraction Kit. Summary of the overall study and its limitations: HLA typing was unavailable for some donors at each locus, so association tests used only the typed subset. A group of highly shared sequence variants was considered likely to be a technical artifact of the sequencing pipeline. A few of the identified cytomegalovirus-associated TCR beta chains were confirmed in vitro to be specific for cytomegalovirus antigens. A later genetic analysis reported fewer N-insertions in productive TCRs among donors in an Asian-associated ancestry cluster than the roughly 620-donor mean. Linkage disequilibrium might explain the correlated functional status among segregating V segments, but an unknown experimental factor could not be ruled out. A further reported finding was that TCR beta sequences accurately predicted the HLA-A and HLA-B alleles for most subjects in the first cohort. In an earlier analysis of some 500 of the donors, most TCR beta V segments appeared in productive rearrangements about 87% or about 30% of the time, broadly matching IMGT annotations. Sequencing depth was assumed to be roughly uniform across donors in the presence/absence analyses, though that assumption may not hold. The authors suggested that the approach could potentially be extended to other disease states and immunological phenotypes. CMV serostatus was the only immune exposure information available for the cohort. The earlier analysis of nearly 600 of the donors excluded approximately 15 rarely observed V segments, including chromosome 9 orphons, because counts were too low. In a later analysis, several top co-occurrence clusters were reported to appear linked to parvovirus B19, influenza, CMV and Epstein-Barr virus. Most CMV-associated TCR beta chains appeared to be HLA-restricted in a later analysis, and the HLA associations seemed to be driven largely by CMV exposure. In a later analysis, HLA-associated TCR beta chains were found to be more clonally expanded and to have lower generation probabilities than equally common non-associated chains. In this cohort, only TCR beta chains were sequenced, and detectable features were limited by the absence of alpha or paired-chain data. Because the 87-base-pair reads could not distinguish some IMGT-functional V segments, including TRBV6-2 and TRBV6-3, those segments were excluded. An association between a missense DCLRE1C variant and V-gene and J-gene trimming of TCR beta chains was found in a later genetic analysis and replicated in an independent cohort. At a false discovery rate of 0.05, a later analysis linked roughly 17,000 TCR beta sequences to specific HLA alleles. In a later analysis, the rate of TCR association differed among HLA loci, with DRB1 alleles having the most associated TCRs and HLA-C alleles having the fewest. While some public TCRs were present in many individuals, most TCR sequences turned up only very rarely across donors. The study listed 164 TCR beta chains as associated with cytomegalovirus. When HLA alleles, especially DR and DQ, strongly co-occurred, attributing TCR associations to individual alleles was difficult. In both the original and validation cohorts, the classifier was reported to diagnose cytomegalovirus status with high specificity and sensitivity.

Notes on this clone: Its antigen target is currently unknown. No much larger clonotype is one base removed from it; base qualities were not supplied.

To prepare the library, the immunoSEQ multiplex PCR assay was applied. For the multiplex PCR, a mixture combining 60 forward primers for TCR Vbeta segments and 13 reverse primers for TCR Jbeta segments was used. A multiplex PCR assay on genomic DNA amplified the CDR3 region of rearranged TCR beta genes. The amplified TCR beta libraries were sequenced on the Illumina HiSeq System as 87-base-pair reads. As for the original processing: Across the 640 or so repertoires, a later analysis counted some 81 million unique TCR beta chains, 9.5 million to 12 million of which were shared by at least two donors. Raw reads were error-corrected and collapsed into unique sequences by a nearest-neighbor algorithm in which closely related sequences were merged to remove PCR and sequencing errors. Alignment of CDR3 sequences to IMGT reference sequences was used to assign V, D and J gene segments. For a sequence to be retained, a match of at least six nucleotides to both a V gene segment and a J gene segment was required. Rearrangements were called productive when the CDR3 lacked stop codons and stayed in frame with V and J; all others were non-productive. CDR3 was defined by IMGT convention, running from the second conserved V-encoded cysteine to the conserved J-encoded phenylalanine. The earlier analysis of some 600 of the donors excluded sequences that lacked an unambiguous match to a single V gene segment. An earlier analysis of several hundred of the donors called V segments functional above 56.7% productive rearrangements and segregating when the between-donor standard deviation exceeded 5%. A statistical classification framework was developed to diagnose cytomegalovirus status using the catalog of TCR beta chain sequences. A later analysis assigned V and J genes by comparing TCR nucleotide sequences with IMGT/GENE-DB human TR gene sequences. The TCRdist pipeline was used in a later analysis to assign CDR3 sequences and most-parsimonious VDJ recombination scenarios. In a later analysis, every TCR beta chain was defined by the combination of its CDR3 amino acid sequence and its V-gene family, and reads without a unique V-gene family were dropped. In a later analysis, 500 to 700 highly shared, low-generation-probability nucleotide sequences were removed to address suspected cross-contamination and a sequencing artifact. In a later analysis, a clonal expansion index for each public chain was calculated from normalized within-repertoire ranks of inferred template counts. Generation probabilities in a later analysis came from a VDJ recombination model fitted to out-of-frame rearrangements, and those results were checked against IGoR. In a later analysis, TCR-TCR, TCR-HLA and TCR-CMV co-occurrence was scored with hypergeometric tests, and a repertoire-size bias correction was applied to TCR pairs. A later analysis estimated false discovery rates by permuting HLA or CMV assignments 20 times. In a later analysis, co-occurring TCRs were grouped with DBSCAN, and TCRdist sequence similarity was added when clustering was performed within HLA-allele-positive subsets. Repertoires with fewer than 30,000 or more than 120,000 public chains, plus five repertoires with anomalous nucleotide sharing, were excluded from co-occurrence clustering. TCRdb obtained this table from immuneACCESS and retained in-frame rearrangements with V and J assigned. These tables miss some clones; where compared with another copy, unresolved V genes account for less than half of the shortfall, and the remainder is unexplained. D and trimming were read from the DNA, whereas the V and J calls and clone size are those reported in that table. The sample contains approximately 190,000 clones, approximately 85% of them found a single time. The top ten hold less than 0.85% of the sample.

From the cysteine up to the phenylalanine, the CDR3 has a length of 14 residues. Kept here is only the CDR3 DNA, which spans 42 bases and is read in frame from base 1. Sequences SGHAT (CDR1) and FQDESV (CDR2) are obtained from the germline V gene (reference sequence). Trimmed from V: 3 bases; trimmed from J: 4 bases; junction bases lacking a gene match: 3. This receptor was obtained from a woman under 30 in good health and CMV-seronegative. Specimen: PBMCs. This receptor chain uses TRBV11-1 and TRBJ1-1; TRBD1 matches 9 bases in the middle. Read as DNA, the sequence is TGTGCCAGCAGCTTTTCGGACAGGGGCACTGAAGCTTTCTTT. This codes for CASSFSDRGTEAFF. Extended through the reference TRBV11-1 and TRBJ1-1 proteins, this CDR3 yields the full variable domain: EAEVAQSPRYKITEKSQAVAFWCDPISGHATLYWYRQILGQGPELLVQFQDESVVDDSQLPKDRFSAERLKGVDSTLKIQPAELGDSAMYLCASSFSDRGTEAFFGQGTRLTVV.